A selection of T cell receptor beta chains follows, all from one sample in a study of blood T cell repertoires in COVID-19. Using immunoSEQ multiplex PCR, the repertoire was profiled, and TCRdb retains in-frame clones only, with some absent. The table has fewer than 180,000 clones, around 86% seen once; the top ten hold under 3.5%. Input material: peripheral blood. The source is a man aged 70-80 years with acute or convalescent COVID-19. Each CDR3 is given with its conserved first and last residue.

J gene	V gene	CDR3 protein
TRBJ2-7	TRBV19	CASSPGLVSYEQYF
TRBJ2-1	TRBV19	CASSIAGGRAAEQFF
TRBJ1-4	TRBV5-8	CASSLDSGQGNEKLFF
TRBJ1-2	TRBV7-9	CASSLAGQKRWGYTF
TRBJ2-3	TRBV5-1	CASSLVAGRADTQYF
TRBJ2-7	TRBV9	CASSPRRGYEQYF
TRBJ2-2	TRBV28	CALLSTNTGELFF
TRBJ2-1	TRBV24-1	CATSDFAGQFF
TRBJ2-7	TRBV18	CASSPGTGGPYEQYF
TRBJ2-7	TRBV5-6	CASSPGLAAYEQYF
TRBJ1-2	TRBV9	CASSDDRARNYGYTF
TRBJ2-7	TRBV28	CASRLLAGPSYEQYF
TRBJ2-7	TRBV6-2/TRBV6-3	CASSYRPTSVTYEQYF
TRBJ2-6	TRBV29-1	CSVVGGRGANVLTF
TRBJ2-7	TRBV5-5	CASSHPRGVEQYF
TRBJ2-1	TRBV19	CASSIEITSGRGEQFF
TRBJ1-5	TRBV29-1	CSVETGGNQPQHF
TRBJ2-2	TRBV7-2	CASSLRQGWTGELFF